This TCR beta chain was obtained from a study of identical twins. TCRdb recomputed calls from the 5' RACE reads with MiXCR, one row per CDR3 protein. This table has about 470,000 distinct CDR3 sequences, 20% to 30% appearing once. The sample also formed part of further work on T cells expressing NK-cell markers.

This clonotype was obtained from a woman under 30 in good health. The sample taken for sequencing was CD4+ T cells sorted from blood.

The CDR3 DNA is TGTGCCAGCAGCTTAGTCCCTGACTCCGAAGGGGAGCTGTTTTTT. Translation gives CASSLVPDSEGELFF. V is TRBV7-9 and J is TRBJ2-2; no clear D gene. V shed 1 base and J shed 8 bases, with 14 bases lying between them. Germline-derived CDR1 and CDR2 are SEHNR and FQNEAQ (reference sequence). This CDR3 is 15 amino acids long.